The 9 T cell receptor beta chains given below trace back to one sample, sequenced in a study of blood T cells in healthy people across ages. Next came a second PCR, run for roughly 6 to 11 cycles, which used a sample-barcoded 5' primer along with a J-beta primer mix. In TCRdb, the 5' RACE reads were re-called with MiXCR into one record per CDR3 protein. The profile covers 980,000 or so distinct CDR3 sequences, with roughly 52% appearing a single time and roughly 13% taken by the ten largest. The sequenced sample consisted of blood. Source of these receptors: a man between 25 and 39 years old in good health.

Comment on this clonotype: Just one base apart from a much larger clone, this may be a read error. J is TRBJ2-5 and V is TRBV12-3 or TRBV12-4; unclear D gene. The CDR3 consists of 14 residues. Trimming pared 6 bases from V and 2 bases from J, leaving 13 bases between. The CDR3 sequence is CASSVTPAQETQYF. DNA for the CDR3: TGTGCCAGCAGCGTAACACCGGCTCAAGAGACCCAGTACTTC.

The genes are TRBV30 and TRBJ2-1; D remains ambiguous. This CDR3 contains 11 residues. V lost 2 bases and J 10 bases, leaving 9 bases between the germline ends. Germline V lookup: CDR1 GTSNPN, CDR2 SVGIG (reference sequence). CDR3 sequence reads: CAWSIWGEQFF. The CDR3 nucleotides read TGTGCCTGGAGTATATGGGGAGAGCAGTTCTTC.

The V and J genes are TRBV20-1 and TRBJ2-7; either TRBD1 or TRBD2 may supply D (5 bases each). The end of the DNA is better explained by TRBJ2-5, so the J call may be wrong. Germline V CDR1 and CDR2: DFQATT, SNEGSKA (reference sequence). The CDR3 totals 16 residues. CDR3: CSARDARGSEGKTQYF. Written as DNA, the CDR3 is TGCAGTGCTAGAGATGCCCGGGGCTCTGAGGGGAAGACCCAGTACTTC.

The chain has TRBV6-5 and TRBJ2-2; either TRBD1 or TRBD2 may fit D (5 bases each). The V end was cut by 9 bases, the J end by 6 bases, with 20 bases between. There are 15 residues in the CDR3. Germline V CDR1 and CDR2: MNHEY, SVGAGI. CDR3 coding DNA: TGTGCCAGTACCGGGTCCCTCTGGGACGCCGGGGAGCTGTTTTTT. It translates to CASTGSLWDAGELFF.

The chain carries TRBV7-2 and TRBJ1-2; no firm D call. The germline gives CDR1 SGHTA, CDR2 FQGNSA. The CDR3 length is 14 residues. Trimming took off 5 bases at V and 6 bases at J, with 16 bases between the two ends. In nucleotides, the CDR3 is TGTGCCAGCAGCACAGCCCCGGGAAATGATGGCTACACCTTC. It specifies CASSTAPGNDGYTF.

In this sample, this clonotype turned up a few times. The rearrangement uses TRBV13 and TRBJ1-4; TRBD1 agrees at 7 bases. Germline V gene data show CDR1 as PRHDT and CDR2 as FYEKMQ (reference sequence). The V and J ends lost 5 bases and 1 base, in that order; junction bases with no gene match: 7. This CDR3 is built from 16 residues. DNA for the CDR3: TGTGCCAGCAGCCTGGGACAGCTCGTAACTAATGAAAAACTGTTTTTT. This encodes CASSLGQLVTNEKLFF. The full variable domain, in which reference TRBV13 and TRBJ1-4 provide the parts outside the CDR3, is AAGVIQSPRHLIKEKRETATLKCYPIPRHDTVYWYQQGPGQDPQFLISFYEKMQSDKGSIPDRFSAQQFSDYHSELNMSSLELGDSALYFCASSLGQLVTNEKLFFGSGTQLSVL.

The rearrangement joins TRBV20-1 to TRBJ2-5; 10 bases line up with TRBD1. This CDR3 is built from 14 residues. V lost 3 bases, J lost 3 bases, and 4 bases stayed unmatched. The germline V gene has CDR1 DFQATT and CDR2 SNEGSKA (reference sequence). CDR3 coding DNA: TGCAGTGCTAGTGCCGGGACAGGGGAAGAGACCCAGTACTTC. Translating gives CSASAGTGEETQYF.

This clonotype was seen just once. The J gene is TRBJ1-2, the V gene TRBV7-2; no clear D. The germline V gene encodes CDR1 SGHTA and CDR2 FQGNSA. The CDR3 covers 15 residues. The V gene lost 2 bases and the J gene lost 1 base, with 11 bases spanning the gap. CDR3 nucleotide sequence: TGTGCCAGCAGCTTAATCGGTCCGAGTAACTATGGCTACACCTTC. Protein: CASSLIGPSNYGYTF.

The gene calls are TRBV9 and TRBJ1-1; 7 bases align to TRBD1. Losses at the gene ends were 4 bases for V and 8 bases for J; bases not matched to a gene: 5. The CDR3 spans 12 residues. From germline, CDR1 is SGDLS and CDR2 YYNGEE. CDR3 amino acids: CASSTGTEEAFF. CDR3 nucleotides: TGTGCCAGCAGCACCGGGACAGAAGAAGCTTTCTTT.